The rows below give T cell receptor beta chains drawn from one sample of a study of blood T cell repertoires in COVID-19. The repertoire was sequenced with immunoSEQ multiplex PCR; TCRdb's copy has only in-frame clones and lacks some. There are some 120,000 clones in the sample; 90% occur only once, and under 2% lies in the top ten. The sample comprised peripheral blood. These receptors were taken from a human donor with active COVID-19. The donor label of this sample is uncertain. Both conserved end residues are part of each CDR3. The D gene is left open where the match is weak. Size tells how often a clone was seen (once, few, many) or the class of an expanded clone, and some rows leave it out.

size: .
J: TRBJ2-7
V: TRBV19
D: .
DNA: TGTGCCAGTAGCATTCAAGGGGGTCCCTACGAGCAGTACTTC
CDR3: CASSIQGGPYEQYF

size: .
J: TRBJ2-3
V: TRBV2
D: .
DNA: TGTGCCTCCCGGCGGGGATCATCTAACACAGATACGCAGTATTTT
CDR3: CASRRGSSNTDTQYF

size: .
J: TRBJ2-7
V: TRBV6-4
D: TRBD2
DNA: TGTGCCAGCAGTACTAGCGGGGGGGCCAACGAGCAGTACTTC
CDR3: CASSTSGGANEQYF

size: .
J: TRBJ2-7
V: TRBV21-1
D: .
DNA: TGTGCCAGCAGTGACAGGGAGAGCTGCGAGCAGTACTTC
CDR3: CASSDRESCEQYF

size: .
J: TRBJ1-3
V: TRBV5-6
D: .
DNA: TGTGCCAGCAGCTTCTTCGATGAGATTACTGGAAACACCATATATTTT
CDR3: CASSFFDEITGNTIYF

size: once
J: TRBJ2-3
V: TRBV24-1
D: TRBD2
DNA: TGTGCCACCAGTGACAACCGCCAGGGACTAAGCACAGATACGCAGTATTTT
CDR3: CATSDNRQGLSTDTQYF

size: once
J: TRBJ1-2
V: TRBV4-1
D: TRBD1
DNA: TGCGCCAGCGCCTATCCGCAGAAGAAAAACAGGGGAGCTAACTATGGCTACACCTTC
CDR3: CASAYPQKKNRGANYGYTF

size: .
J: TRBJ2-5
V: TRBV7-2
D: .
DNA: TGTGCCAGCAGCCCCAGGGTGGGAGAGACCCAGTACTTC
CDR3: CASSPRVGETQYF

size: .
J: TRBJ2-1
V: TRBV7-6
D: TRBD1
DNA: TGTGCCAGCAGCTCTCGTCCCGGGACAGGGTCTGCTTACAATGAGCAGTTCTTC
CDR3: CASSSRPGTGSAYNEQFF

size: .
J: TRBJ2-1
V: TRBV5-1
D: .
DNA: TGCGCCAGCAGCTTAACAGGGCCAACCTACAATGAGCAGTTCTTC
CDR3: CASSLTGPTYNEQFF

size: .
J: TRBJ2-5
V: TRBV28
D: TRBD2
DNA: TGTGCCAGCAGTTTAGGTTCGTCGGGGGGTAAAGAGACCCAGTACTTC
CDR3: CASSLGSSGGKETQYF

size: .
J: TRBJ2-1
V: TRBV4-3
D: TRBD2
DNA: TGCGCCAGCAGCCAAGAGTGGGTAGCGGGGGGTCCCTACAATGAGCAGTTCTTC
CDR3: CASSQEWVAGGPYNEQFF

size: .
J: TRBJ2-5
V: TRBV6-5
D: .
DNA: TGTGCCAGCAGTCGGACCGGGACACAAGAGACCCAGTACTTC
CDR3: CASSRTGTQETQYF

size: .
J: TRBJ2-6
V: TRBV5-6
D: TRBD2
DNA: TGTGCCAGCAGCTGGGGACTAGCGGGGGACTCTGGGGCCAACGTCCTGACTTTC
CDR3: CASSWGLAGDSGANVLTF

size: once
J: TRBJ2-4
V: TRBV7-2
D: .
DNA: TGTGCCAGCAGCACCGGACAGAGCCGATCCAAAAACATTCAGTACTTC
CDR3: CASSTGQSRSKNIQYF

size: few
J: TRBJ1-1
V: TRBV5-1
D: TRBD1
DNA: TGCGCCAGCAGCTTGTTTTCAGGGGGCGGAATCGGGAACACTGAAGCTTTCTTT
CDR3: CASSLFSGGGIGNTEAFF

size: .
J: TRBJ2-5
V: TRBV10-3
D: .
DNA: TGTGCCATCAGCTCAAGACCAGGAGACGGCGGGGATTCTAGGGAGACCCAGTACTTC
CDR3: CAISSRPGDGGDSRETQYF

size: .
J: TRBJ2-7
V: TRBV19
D: TRBD1
DNA: TGTGCCAGTAGTCCCGCCACGGGACAGATGGGCTTC
CDR3: CASSPATGQMGF

size: .
J: TRBJ2-7
V: TRBV7-2
D: TRBD2
DNA: TGTGCCAGCAGCCGGGGGGGCAGGATGGACGAGCAGTACTTC
CDR3: CASSRGGRMDEQYF